Listed below are T cell receptor beta chains from one sample, sequenced in a study of blood T cell repertoires in COVID-19. Here immunoSEQ multiplex PCR was the method, and the copy in TCRdb shows in-frame clones only, minus some. The repertoire holds roughly 140,000 clones, with about 79% as singletons. Sequences were obtained from peripheral blood. The source is a woman in her 50s in a cohort sampled during active or convalescent COVID-19. Each CDR3 is given with its conserved first and last residue. D genes are given only for firm matches. Not every row has a clone size; where given, it reads once, few, many or a size class.

length: 14; D: TRBD2; size: NA; J: TRBJ2-3; V: TRBV9; DNA: TGTGCCAGCGGGGTCCGGGGAGGGACAGATACGCAGTATTTT; CDR3: CASGVRGGTDTQYF
length: 16; D: TRBD1; size: NA; J: TRBJ1-2; V: TRBV5-6; DNA: TGTGCCAGCAGCTTGATGCAATCGACAGGGTACTATGGCTACACCTTC; CDR3: CASSLMQSTGYYGYTF
length: 18; D: TRBD1; size: NA; J: TRBJ2-4; V: TRBV3-1/TRBV3-2; DNA: TGTGCCAGCAGCTTTTGGGACAGGGGGGCAGCCCCCTCCAACATTCAGTACTTC; CDR3: CASSFWDRGAAPSNIQYF
length: 15; D: TRBD1; size: NA; J: TRBJ2-7; V: TRBV18; DNA: TGTGCCAGCTCACCGTACCGGGACAGTAACTACGAGCAGTACTTC; CDR3: CASSPYRDSNYEQYF
length: 13; D: TRBD1; size: NA; J: TRBJ1-2; V: TRBV19; DNA: TGTGCCAGTAGTGTCCAGGGGGCCGGAGGCTACACCTTC; CDR3: CASSVQGAGGYTF
length: 10; D: NA; size: NA; J: TRBJ1-1; V: TRBV29-1; DNA: TGCAGCGTGGCGAACACTGAAGCTTTCTTT; CDR3: CSVANTEAFF
length: 15; D: NA; size: few; J: TRBJ1-2; V: TRBV6-1; DNA: TGTGCCAGCAGTGATACGGGCCCGGGGTTCGGTGGCTACACCTTC; CDR3: CASSDTGPGFGGYTF
length: 18; D: TRBD1; size: NA; J: TRBJ1-4; V: TRBV5-1; DNA: TGCGCCAGCAGCTTTACAGGGGGCCTTACTTCCACTAATGAAAAACTGTTTTTT; CDR3: CASSFTGGLTSTNEKLFF
length: 16; D: NA; size: NA; J: TRBJ2-7; V: TRBV6-5; DNA: TGTGCCAGCAGCTACGGGGACGGAGGGGTCGTCTACGAGCAGTACTTC; CDR3: CASSYGDGGVVYEQYF
length: 17; D: TRBD2; size: NA; J: TRBJ2-1; V: TRBV7-6; DNA: TGTGCCAGCAGCTCCGCCCCAGGGCGGGGGGTTTACAATGAGCAGTTCTTC; CDR3: CASSSAPGRGVYNEQFF
length: 14; D: TRBD1; size: NA; J: TRBJ2-1; V: TRBV6-5; DNA: TGTGCCAGCAGAGGGGACAGCTCCTACAATGAGCAGTTCTTC; CDR3: CASRGDSSYNEQFF
length: 13; D: NA; size: NA; J: TRBJ1-1; V: TRBV13; DNA: TGTGCCAGCAACAGGGCCCCAGAAGGAGAAGCTTTCTTT; CDR3: CASNRAPEGEAFF
length: 14; D: TRBD2; size: NA; J: TRBJ2-5; V: TRBV19; DNA: TGTGCCAGCAGGAGGACTAGCGTTAAAGAGACCCAGTACTTC; CDR3: CASRRTSVKETQYF
length: 14; D: NA; size: NA; J: TRBJ2-5; V: TRBV7-2; DNA: TGTGCCAGCATCCCAGTGGGCCTTCCAGAGACCCAGTACTTC; CDR3: CASIPVGLPETQYF
length: 17; D: TRBD2; size: once; J: TRBJ2-3; V: TRBV4-1; DNA: TGCGCCAGCAGCCCCCGGGTAGCGGGGGTTAGCACAGATACGCAGTATTTT; CDR3: CASSPRVAGVSTDTQYF
length: 13; D: NA; size: NA; J: TRBJ2-1; V: TRBV7-2; DNA: TGTGCCAGCAGCTCCTGGGGGCCCAATGAGCAGTTCTTC; CDR3: CASSSWGPNEQFF
length: 15; D: NA; size: NA; J: TRBJ1-5; V: TRBV5-8; DNA: TGTGCCAGCAGCCTCCAGGGAGGGCAGGCTCAGCCCCAGCATTTT; CDR3: CASSLQGGQAQPQHF
length: 16; D: NA; size: NA; J: TRBJ1-3; V: TRBV9; DNA: TGTGCCAGCAGCAAAAATTGGCGGGACTCTGGAAACACCATATATTTT; CDR3: CASSKNWRDSGNTIYF
length: 17; D: NA; size: NA; J: TRBJ2-7; V: TRBV5-6; DNA: TGTGCCAGCAGAGAGGGGGCGGGGGGAAACCTCCTTACGACGCAGTACTTC; CDR3: CASREGAGGNLLTTQYF
length: 15; D: TRBD1; size: NA; J: TRBJ1-1; V: TRBV11-1; DNA: TGTGCCAGCAGCTTAGAACAGGGGTCGAACACTGAAGCTTTCTTT; CDR3: CASSLEQGSNTEAFF
length: 16; D: NA; size: NA; J: TRBJ1-2; V: TRBV3-1/TRBV3-2; DNA: TGTGCCAGCAGCCAAGGCCCTAGGGGGGGTGGCTATGGCTACACCTTC; CDR3: CASSQGPRGGGYGYTF
length: 16; D: NA; size: NA; J: TRBJ2-7; V: TRBV13; DNA: TGTGCCAGCAGCCCCCTCCCGGGGTCCCTCCTCTACGAGCAGTACTTC; CDR3: CASSPLPGSLLYEQYF
length: 19; D: TRBD2; size: NA; J: TRBJ2-1; V: TRBV7-8; DNA: TGTGCCAGCAGCTCAGGACTAGCGGGGGGGATTGATGTGAAAGATGAGCAGTTCTTC; CDR3: CASSSGLAGGIDVKDEQFF
length: 15; D: TRBD2; size: NA; J: TRBJ2-1; V: TRBV19; DNA: TGTGCCAGTAGTATGCGGGGGAGCTCCTACAATGAGCAGTTCTTC; CDR3: CASSMRGSSYNEQFF
length: 14; D: NA; size: NA; J: TRBJ1-1; V: TRBV7-9; DNA: TGTGCCAGCAGCTTTTCAGGGACTAACACTGAAGCTTTCTTT; CDR3: CASSFSGTNTEAFF